What follows are 22 T cell receptor beta chains derived from one specimen sequenced in a study of human T cells and chemical hapten exposure. MiXCR, run by TCRdb on the RACE reads, gives a single entry per CDR3 protein. Here the sample spans 300,000 to 450,000 distinct CDR3 sequences, approximately 5.1% being singletons. Time point reported: patch test 1, 2 weeks after DPC sensitization. Specified treatment: therapeutic diphenylcyclopropenone sensitization with weekly scalp DPC. This sample comprised whole blood, obtained in connection with sensitization to the hapten diphenylcyclopropenone (DPC). The origin of the receptors is a woman aged 50 to 65 with alopecia areata. Some clones in this sample may be carry-over from other donors' samples.

The V and J genes are TRBV20-1 and TRBJ2-3; D might be TRBD1 (5 bases). Germline values: CDR1 DFQATT, CDR2 SNEGSKA (reference sequence). V lost 3 bases and J 4 bases, leaving 14 bases between the germline ends. The CDR3 loop spans 14 amino acids. The CDR3 DNA reads as TGCAGTGCTAGCGAAGGGGCGCAGTCAGATACGCAGTATTTT. This gives the protein CSASEGAQSDTQYF.

This clonotype showed up many times. The chain is built from TRBV5-1 and TRBJ2-3, with D possibly TRBD2 on 5 matching bases. The ends were cut back, 0 bases at V and 0 bases at J, with 11 bases in the middle. Germline V gene data show CDR1 as SGHRS and CDR2 as YFSETQ. The CDR3 has 16 residues. The CDR3 DNA reads TGCGCCAGCAGCTTGGAGGCGGGTTCTAGCACAGATACGCAGTATTTT. Protein sequence: CASSLEAGSSTDTQYF.

This clonotype came up many times. CDR3: CAWSAGTGAHEQYF. DNA for the CDR3: TGTGCCTGGAGTGCCGGGACAGGAGCCCACGAGCAGTACTTC. The chain employs TRBV30 and TRBJ2-7; 8 bases line up with TRBD1. V dropped 1 base and J dropped 5; count of bases not matched to a gene: 7. This CDR3 is 14 amino acids long. The germline gives CDR1 GTSNPN, CDR2 SVGIG (reference sequence).

This clonotype has a handful of counts. The rearrangement joins TRBV6-2 or TRBV6-3 to TRBJ2-5; D gene unclear. Trimming left V 2 bases short and J 2 bases short, with 6 bases between. The CDR3 has 13 residues. Per the germline V gene, CDR1 is MNHEY and CDR2 is SVGEGT. The CDR3 coding sequence is TGTGCCAGCAGTTACAAAACTCAAGAGACCCAGTACTTC. It translates to CASSYKTQETQYF.

Ten or more counts support this clonotype. V and J are TRBV9 and TRBJ2-7, with 7 bases aligning to TRBD2. Losses at the gene ends were 1 base for V and 1 base for J; bases not matched to a gene: 5. In germline, CDR1 is SGDLS, CDR2 YYNGEE. The CDR3 extends over 15 amino acids. The CDR3 sequence is CASSVTAGVSYEQYF. The CDR3 DNA reads TGTGCCAGCAGCGTAACGGCGGGAGTTTCCTACGAGCAGTACTTC.

This clonotype was seen many times. This chain links TRBV20-1 with TRBJ1-5, with no clear D. V lost 4 bases, J lost 1 base, and 11 bases lay in between. The germline V gene encodes CDR1 DFQATT and CDR2 SNEGSKA (reference sequence). This CDR3 spans 14 amino acids. CDR3 sequence reads: CSANWSESNQPQHF. CDR3 in DNA: TGCAGTGCTAATTGGTCTGAAAGCAATCAGCCCCAGCATTTT.

The chain has TRBV5-5 and TRBJ2-5; D may be TRBD1 or TRBD2 (5 bases each). Trimming stripped 5 bases from V and 2 bases from J, with 16 bases between. Germline V lookup: CDR1 SGHKS, CDR2 YYEKEE (reference sequence). CDR3 size: 15 residues. CDR3 sequence: CASRRPGTLQETQYF. CDR3 sequence (DNA): TGTGCCAGCAGACGTCCCGGGACCTTACAAGAGACCCAGTACTTC.

This clonotype was observed at least ten times. V and J are TRBV27 and TRBJ1-6; D is undetermined. CDR3 length: 13 amino acids. Trimming took 3 bases from V and 8 from J, leaving 8 bases between them. Germline loops: CDR1 MNHEY, CDR2 SMNVEV (reference sequence). CDR3: CASSLQVDSPLHF. The CDR3 DNA is TGTGCCAGCAGTTTGCAAGTGGATTCACCCCTCCACTTT.

This clonotype appeared a few times. The chain employs TRBV10-2 and TRBJ2-3; D unresolved. Trimming removed 4 bases from V and 7 bases from J, with 9 bases in between. The CDR3 covers 12 residues. From germline, CDR1 is WSHSY and CDR2 SAAADI. CDR3 residues: CASSGGYHTQYF. The CDR3 DNA reads TGCGCCAGCAGTGGAGGCTATCATACGCAGTATTTT.

This clonotype was found many times. The chain uses TRBV18 and TRBJ2-1; D unclear. This CDR3 contains 12 residues. With 5 bases removed from V and 6 bases from J, the gap between germline ends came to 8 bases. Germline assignment: CDR1 KGHSH and CDR2 LQKENI. CDR3 DNA: TGTGCCAGCTCATTGGCAGTCAATGAGCAGTTCTTC. This sequence encodes CASSLAVNEQFF.

This clonotype was seen repeatedly, ten times or more. This rearrangement joins TRBV30 to TRBJ2-3, with D possibly being TRBD2 (5 bases). V lost 5 bases and J 4 bases, leaving 13 bases between the germline ends. CDR1 GTSNPN and CDR2 SVGIG come from the germline V gene (reference sequence). This CDR3 has 13 amino acids. The CDR3 bases are TGTGCCTGGGGCCAGAGGGTGTCAGATACGCAGTATTTT. Its protein is CAWGQRVSDTQYF.

The chain's CDR3 is CASSLRDRSYSNQPQHF. The CDR3 DNA follows: TGCGCCAGCAGCTTGAGGGACAGATCGTATAGCAATCAGCCCCAGCATTTT. The gene calls are TRBV5-1 and TRBJ1-5, with 7 bases lining up with TRBD1. This CDR3 is built from 17 residues. Trimming removed 1 base from V and 0 bases from J; junction bases left unmatched: 7. Germline V gene sequence: CDR1 SGHRS, CDR2 YFSETQ.

This clonotype was found many times. V and J are TRBV5-1 and TRBJ2-3; tentative D call: TRBD1 (5 bases). Trimming removed 4 bases at V and 6 bases at J, with 18 bases between. Germline values: CDR1 SGHRS, CDR2 YFSETQ. The CDR3 is 15 amino acids. As DNA, the CDR3 is TGCGCCAGCAGCCAACCAGGGATTGCACACGATACGCAGTATTTT. Residues: CASSQPGIAHDTQYF.

The rearrangement links TRBV5-1 to TRBJ2-3; D might be TRBD1 (6 bases). The CDR3 length is 16 residues. CDR1 and CDR2 from the germline V gene are SGHRS and YFSETQ. Trimming took off 5 bases at V and 4 bases at J, with 20 bases between the two ends. The CDR3 nucleotides are TGCGCCAGCAGACCTCCAGGCAGGGGTCGGGCAGATACGCAGTATTTT. This codes for CASRPPGRGRADTQYF.

This clonotype appeared many times. The J gene is TRBJ1-5, the V gene TRBV5-1, with unresolved D. The V and J ends lost 7 bases and 11 bases respectively, with 10 bases between them. The CDR3 totals 10 residues. Germline loops: CDR1 SGHRS, CDR2 YFSETQ. The CDR3 spells CASAHPTQHF. In DNA, the CDR3 is TGCGCCAGCGCCCACCCCACCCAGCATTTT.

The chain has TRBV20-1 and TRBJ2-7, with TRBD2 matching over 7 bases. The CDR3 has 14 amino acids. Germline V gene data show CDR1 as DFQATT and CDR2 as SNEGSKA (reference sequence). V lost 3 bases and J lost 2; bases outside the gene matches: 7. The CDR3 here is CSASDSGPAYEQYF. CDR3 bases: TGCAGTGCTAGTGATAGCGGGCCCGCCTACGAGCAGTACTTC.

This clonotype was seen only a few times. This chain joins TRBV6-2 or TRBV6-3 and TRBJ1-2; the D gene is possibly TRBD1 (6 bases). Trimming shortened V by 3 bases and J by 4 bases, and 9 bases separated the two germline ends. Germline-derived CDR1 and CDR2 are MNHEY and SVGEGT. The CDR3 is 13 residues long. CDR3 nucleotides: TGTGCCAGCAGTTATGGACAGCTCTATGGCTACACCTTC. It codes for CASSYGQLYGYTF.

This clonotype appeared many times. The chain employs TRBV19 and TRBJ1-2, with TRBD1 as a possible D gene (5 bases). The CDR3 covers 15 residues. Germline V gene sequence: CDR1 LNHDA, CDR2 SQIVND (reference sequence). V was cut by 6 bases and J by 2 bases, with 16 bases left in between. The CDR3 spells CASSPREGTNYGYTF. The DNA of the CDR3 is TGTGCCAGTAGCCCAAGGGAGGGGACGAACTATGGCTACACCTTC.

This clonotype was counted between two and nine times. This chain connects TRBV27 to TRBJ2-1, with 10 bases that match TRBD1. Germline V gives CDR1 MNHEY, CDR2 SMNVEV (reference sequence). Unmatched junction bases numbered 11, after V lost 6 bases and J lost 9 bases. The CDR3 consists of 15 residues. CDR3 protein: CASSRLGQGRGEQFF. The CDR3 DNA sequence: TGTGCCAGCAGCCGTTTGGGACAGGGGCGAGGTGAGCAGTTCTTC.

There are a few counts of this clonotype. The chain carries TRBV3-1 and TRBJ1-3, with 7 bases aligning to TRBD1. With 0 bases clipped from V and 2 bases from J, the junction kept 4 bases outside the gene matches. The CDR3 spans 16 residues. Germline CDR1 reads LGHDT; CDR2 reads YNNKEL (reference sequence). For the CDR3, the DNA is TGTGCCAGCAGCCAAGAGGGAACAGGGGCTGGAAACACCATATATTTT. Amino acids: CASSQEGTGAGNTIYF.

This clonotype was seen a few times. J is TRBJ2-3 and V is TRBV11-2, with 7 bases fitting TRBD2. Germline CDR1 is SGHAT and CDR2 is FQNNGV. The CDR3 runs to 16 residues. Trimming at V came to 3 bases and at J to 0 bases, leaving 6 bases not matched to a gene. The DNA for the CDR3 is TGTGCCAGCAGCTTCCGGCTAGCGGCTAGCACAGATACGCAGTATTTT. Translated, it gives CASSFRLAASTDTQYF.

The CDR3: CASSETRAGELFF. For the CDR3, the DNA is TGTGCCAGCAGCGAAACTAGAGCCGGGGAGCTGTTTTTT. This rearrangement joins TRBV9 to TRBJ2-2; a weak D match, TRBD2 (5 bases). The CDR3 extends over 13 amino acids. Trimming took 3 bases from V and 6 from J, leaving 9 bases between them. Germline CDR1 SGDLS, CDR2 YYNGEE.